Below are 19 T cell receptor beta chains sequenced from a single sample in a study of cytomegalovirus exposure and HLA in healthy donors (dated 2017 in TCRdb). The library was obtained by the immunoSEQ multiplex PCR assay. The multiplex PCR relied on a mix of 60 forward primers for TCR Vbeta segments and 13 reverse primers for TCR Jbeta segments. TCRdb took this table from immuneACCESS and kept in-frame rearrangements with V and J called. Such tables lack part of the clones; where checked against another copy, unresolved V genes explain under half of the gap, and the rest is unexplained. The record for this sample contains about 130,000 clones. The ten most abundant clones make up 1.5% to 2% of the sample. The sample taken for sequencing was PBMCs. The source is a woman aged 40 to 49 in good health and CMV-seropositive.

V and J are TRBV5-1 and TRBJ2-2; 10 bases line up with TRBD2. CDR3 length equals 16 residues. Germline values: CDR1 SGHRS, CDR2 YFSETQ. Germline trimming cut 4 bases from V and 5 bases from J; bases unmatched to any gene: 8. DNA for the CDR3: TGCGCCAGCAGCACAGGACTAGCGGAGGTTACCGGGGAGCTGTTTTTT. It translates to CASSTGLAEVTGELFF. Drawing the rest from reference TRBV5-1 and TRBJ2-2, the complete variable domain is KAGVTQTPRYLIKTRGQQVTLSCSPISGHRSVSWYQQTPGQGLQFLFEYFSETQRNKGNFPGRFSGRQFSNSRSEMNVSTLELGDSALYLCASSTGLAEVTGELFFGEGSRLTVL.

The chain couples TRBV10-3 to TRBJ2-5; 11 positions agree with TRBD2. The germline CDR1 and CDR2 sequences are ENHRY and SYGVKD. The junction had 6 bases not matched to a gene; V was cut back by 5 bases and J by 1 base. The length of the CDR3 is 16 residues. CDR3 residues: CAISIGLAGSQETQYF. The CDR3 coding sequence is TGTGCCATCAGTATAGGACTAGCGGGTAGCCAAGAGACCCAGTACTTC.

The rearrangement links TRBV9 to TRBJ2-5, with D possibly TRBD1 on 5 matching bases. TRBJ2-7 matches the DNA end more closely, so the J call is doubtful. The germline V gene encodes CDR1 SGDLS and CDR2 YYNGEE. The CDR3 is 13 residues long. CDR3 amino acids: CASSAYQGYEQYF. CDR3 nucleotide sequence: TGTGCCAGCAGCGCCTATCAGGGATACGAGCAGTACTTC.

V usage is TRBV10-1 and J usage is TRBJ2-5; 7 bases agree with TRBD1. Germline V gene sequence: CDR1 WNHNN, CDR2 SYGVQD (reference sequence). The CDR3 sequence is 13 residues long. V lost 0 bases to trimming and J lost 12 bases; unmatched junction nucleotides: 7. The CDR3 spells CASSESKRDREYF. The CDR3 bases are TGCGCCAGCAGTGAGTCGAAAAGGGACAGAGAGTACTTC.

J is TRBJ2-7 and V is TRBV7-2; TRBD1 matches 8 bases. V was pared by 6 bases and J by 1 base, with 5 bases of the junction left unmatched. CDR3 size: 14 residues. Germline CDR1 is SGHTA and CDR2 is FQGNSA. CDR3 protein: CASRTGALSYEQYF. In nucleotides, the CDR3 is TGTGCCAGCAGGACAGGGGCCCTTTCCTACGAGCAGTACTTC.

The chain has TRBV27 and TRBJ2-2; 11 positions agree with TRBD1. Germline V gives CDR1 MNHEY, CDR2 SMNVEV (reference sequence). Unmatched junction bases numbered 9, after V lost 5 bases and J lost 7 bases. The CDR3 totals 16 residues. The CDR3 protein is CASSPLGQGAVGELFF. The DNA of the CDR3 is TGTGCCAGCAGTCCCCTCGGACAGGGGGCGGTCGGGGAGCTGTTTTTT.

The chain links TRBV7-9 to TRBJ2-4, with a possible D match to TRBD1 (5 bases). CDR1 is SEHNR and CDR2 is FQNEAQ in the germline V gene (reference sequence). The CDR3 has 16 amino acids. V was clipped by 6 bases and J by 0 bases, with 15 bases between them. The DNA of the CDR3 is TGTGCCAGCAGTCCGACAGATTCAGTAGCCAAAAACATTCAGTACTTC. Translated: CASSPTDSVAKNIQYF.

The CDR3: CASSLAGVGGAFF. The CDR3 coding sequence is TGTGCCAGCAGCTTAGCAGGGGTCGGTGGGGCTTTCTTT. This chain joins TRBV7-8 and TRBJ1-1, with D possibly matching TRBD1 (5 bases). The V end lost 0 bases, the J end lost 11 bases, and 13 bases lay between the germline ends. This CDR3 has 13 residues. The germline V gene has CDR1 SGHVS and CDR2 FQNEAQ.

The chain joins TRBV30 to TRBJ1-1, with D possibly TRBD1 on 5 matching bases. The germline V gene has CDR1 GTSNPN and CDR2 SVGIG (reference sequence). The CDR3 runs 15 residues. V was shortened by 2 bases and J by 7 bases, with 20 bases between the two germline ends. In nucleotides, the CDR3 is TGTGCCTGGAGTCGGTGGGGGGGAATAAGCATTGAAGCTTTCTTT. It encodes CAWSRWGGISIEAFF.

The chain recombines TRBV10-1 with TRBJ2-7; 11 positions match TRBD2. This CDR3 is built from 15 residues. Trimming cost V 6 bases and J 5 bases; bases outside gene matches: 9. Germline CDR1 reads WNHNN; CDR2 reads SYGVQD (reference sequence). The CDR3: CASSRLAGTLNEQYF. CDR3 in DNA: TGCGCCAGCAGCCGACTAGCGGGAACGCTCAACGAGCAGTACTTC.

CDR3 loop: CASSLMGGSRGDEQFF. The CDR3 DNA is TGTGCCAGCAGTTTAATGGGCGGGAGCCGAGGGGATGAGCAGTTCTTC. The rearrangement uses TRBV28 and TRBJ2-1; TRBD2 aligns across 7 bases. The trim removed 2 bases at V and 8 bases at J, leaving 12 bases unmatched. The CDR3 has 16 residues. CDR1 is MDHEN, CDR2 SYDVKM, per germline.

The chain is built from TRBV4-1 and TRBJ2-1, with D perhaps matching TRBD2 (5 bases). The germline CDR1 and CDR2 sequences are MGHRA and YSYEKL. The CDR3 consists of 14 residues. V lost 6 bases to trimming and J lost 8 bases, with 17 bases between them. The CDR3 DNA is TGCGCCAGCAGTACTGAGCGGAGTTCTGATGAGCAGTTCTTC. This sequence encodes CASSTERSSDEQFF.

The rearrangement joins TRBV11-3 to TRBJ2-3; no firm D call. This CDR3 contains 13 residues. Trimming took off 8 bases at V and 8 bases at J, with 17 bases between the two ends. Germline assignment: CDR1 SGHNT and CDR2 YENEEA. DNA of the CDR3: TGTGCCAGCTCAGAACTCGTAGCTGGTACGCAGTATTTT. As protein: CASSELVAGTQYF.

The V and J genes are TRBV9 and TRBJ2-1; D may be TRBD1 (5 bases). Germline CDR1 reads SGDLS; CDR2 reads YYNGEE. The CDR3 consists of 14 residues. The V gene lost 4 bases and the J gene lost 6 bases, with 14 bases spanning the gap. The CDR3 DNA follows: TGTGCCAGCAGCCCTTTAGGTGGGGCCAATGAGCAGTTCTTC. Translating gives CASSPLGGANEQFF. The complete variable domain, with remaining parts taken from reference TRBV9 and TRBJ2-1, reads DSGVTQTPKHLITATGQRVTLRCSPRSGDLSVYWYQQSLDQGLQFLIQYYNGEERAKGNILERFSAQQFPDLHSELNLSSLELGDSALYFCASSPLGGANEQFFGPGTRLTVL.

The chain couples TRBV4-1 to TRBJ1-1, with a weak D call TRBD1 (6 bases). The ends were cut back, 0 bases at V and 4 bases at J, with 12 bases in the middle. CDR3 length equals 15 residues. Germline V gene lookup returns CDR1 MGHRA and CDR2 YSYEKL. The chain's CDR3 is CASSQERGSGTEAFF. CDR3 bases: TGCGCCAGCAGCCAAGAAAGGGGGTCTGGCACTGAAGCTTTCTTT.

The V and J genes are TRBV7-2 and TRBJ1-4; tentative D call: TRBD1 (6 bases). Trimming removed 2 bases from V and 8 bases from J, with 9 bases in between. The CDR3 spans 13 residues. CDR1 SGHTA and CDR2 FQGNSA come from the germline V gene. The DNA of the CDR3 is TGTGCCAGCAGCTTATCCAGGGGCGAAAAACTGTTTTTT. It yields the protein CASSLSRGEKLFF.

V is TRBV9 and J is TRBJ2-1, with TRBD2 matching 8 bases. This CDR3 is built from 14 residues. J lost 6 bases, V lost 0 bases, and 2 bases had no gene match. Germline V gene data show CDR1 as SGDLS and CDR2 as YYNGEE. The CDR3 DNA reads TGTGCCAGCAGCGTAGAAGGGACTAGCAATGAGCAGTTCTTC. Its protein is CASSVEGTSNEQFF.

This chain connects TRBV7-2 to TRBJ2-3; 8 nucleotides align to TRBD2. V trimming: 4 bases; J trimming: 4 bases; junction bases outside the gene matches: 13. This CDR3 is 17 amino acids long. CDR1 is SGHTA, CDR2 FQGNSA, per germline. CDR3 bases: TGTGCCAGCAGCTCTACCCTAGGGCGGGAGGTCCCAGATACGCAGTATTTT. Amino acids: CASSSTLGREVPDTQYF.

This sequence joins TRBV5-1 and TRBJ1-4, with 10 bases fitting TRBD1. The V gene's germline CDR1 is SGHRS and CDR2 YFSETQ. This CDR3 has 14 amino acids. With V trimmed by 2 bases and J by 6 bases, 1 base remained unmatched. This CDR3 reads CASSFGTGDEKLFF. The DNA for the CDR3 is TGCGCCAGCAGCTTCGGGACAGGGGATGAAAAACTGTTTTTT.